These 3 T cell receptor beta chains were sequenced from one sample in a study of blood T cell repertoires in COVID-19. The protocol was immunoSEQ multiplex PCR, while the TCRdb copy is restricted to in-frame clones and leaves out a portion. The sample includes about 420,000 clones, approximately 90% of them seen just once. The sample comprised peripheral blood. These receptor sequences come from a man aged 18 to 30 with COVID-19, enrolled during active disease.

The V call is TRBV11-2, the J call TRBJ2-1; 9 bases are shared with TRBD1. This CDR3 is 16 amino acids long. After removal of 6 bases from V and 4 bases from J, the junction contained 10 bases not matched to a gene. Looked up from germline, CDR1 is SGHAT and CDR2 is FQNNGV. Here the CDR3 DNA reads TGTGCCAGCAGACACATACAGGGGGCTATGTACAATGAGCAGTTCTTC. Translating gives CASRHIQGAMYNEQFF.

The V call is TRBV12-5, the J call TRBJ2-7, with D possibly TRBD1 on 5 matching bases. Germline lookup yields CDR1 LGHNT and CDR2 FRNRAP. Trimming removed 5 bases at V and 2 bases at J, with 13 bases between. The CDR3 is 14 residues long. CDR3 protein: CASGPTTVTYEQYF. Written as DNA, the CDR3 is TGTGCTAGTGGTCCCACGACAGTAACCTACGAGCAGTACTTC.

The chain uses TRBV6-2 or TRBV6-3 and TRBJ2-1; the D gene is possibly TRBD2 (5 bases). The germline CDR1 and CDR2 sequences are MNHEY and SVGEGT. The CDR3 contains 12 residues. Trimming took off 8 bases at V and 9 bases at J, with 14 bases between the two ends. The CDR3: CASCSRVREQFF. The CDR3, as DNA: TGTGCCAGCTGTTCGAGGGTTCGTGAGCAGTTCTTC.